This T cell receptor beta chain was profiled in a study of blood T cell repertoires in COVID-19. As for the study in general: Some COVID-19 samples were acute and others convalescent; all came from the United States, Italy and Spain.

Authors' processing steps: For nucleated cells, counts were estimated from reference gene primer amplification. The table came from immunoSEQ multiplex PCR; TCRdb's copy has only in-frame clones and leaves some out. Clonal size and the V and J genes are those of that table, whereas D and trimming came from the DNA. Found here are some 530,000 clones, around nine tenths of them singletons; the top ten hold approximately 8.3%. Recruits, aged about 18 to 95 years, lived in under 25 US areas. Self-reported history from a screening survey and questionnaire set each donor's cohort. This CDR3 is 14 amino acids long. Germline loops: CDR1 LNHDA, CDR2 SQIVND (reference sequence). After removal of 7 bases from V and 2 bases from J, the junction contained 5 bases not matched to a gene.

The sequenced sample consisted of PBMCs or T cells enriched from blood (not recorded which). This clonotype was obtained from a woman aged 55-69 years who had recovered from COVID-19. V and J are TRBV19 and TRBJ1-1; 9 positions agree with TRBD1. CDR3 amino acids: CASTMTGGNTEAFF. In DNA, the CDR3 is TGTGCCAGTACTATGACAGGGGGTAACACTGAAGCTTTCTTT.